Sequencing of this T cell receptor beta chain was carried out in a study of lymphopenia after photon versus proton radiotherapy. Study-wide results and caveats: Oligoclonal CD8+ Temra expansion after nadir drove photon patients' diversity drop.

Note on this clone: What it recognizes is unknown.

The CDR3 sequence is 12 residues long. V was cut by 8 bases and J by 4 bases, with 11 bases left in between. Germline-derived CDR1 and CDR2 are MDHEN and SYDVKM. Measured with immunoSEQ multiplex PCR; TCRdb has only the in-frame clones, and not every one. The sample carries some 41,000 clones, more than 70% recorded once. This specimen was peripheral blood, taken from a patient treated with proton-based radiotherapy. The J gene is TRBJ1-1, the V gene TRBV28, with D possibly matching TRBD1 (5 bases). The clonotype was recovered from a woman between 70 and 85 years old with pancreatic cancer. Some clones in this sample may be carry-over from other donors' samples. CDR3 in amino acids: CASSGRLTEAFF. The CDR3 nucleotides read TGTGCCAGCTCGGGACGTCTCACTGAAGCTTTCTTT.